The 17 T cell receptor beta chains below come from one sample, sequenced in a study of siplizumab effects on memory and regulatory T cells. The assay was immunoSEQ multiplex PCR, and TCRdb's table has in-frame clones only and misses some. The table has 75,000 to 100,000 clones, about 93% seen once. The sequenced sample was non-Treg CD4+ T cells sorted from blood. Receptor source: a human donor in good health.

The chain couples TRBV7-6 to TRBJ2-5; D unresolved. This CDR3 region has 13 residues. CDR1 is SGHVS and CDR2 is FNYEAQ in the germline V gene. V shed 5 bases and J shed 0 bases, with 7 bases lying between them. The CDR3 DNA reads TGTGCCAGCAGCAACGTGTACCAAGAGACCCAGTACTTC. Encoded protein: CASSNVYQETQYF. Full variable domain (outside the CDR3, taken from reference TRBV7-6 and TRBJ2-5): GAGVSQSPRYKVTKRGQDVALRCDPISGHVSLYWYRQALGQGPEFLTYFNYEAQQDKSGLPNDRFSAERPEGSISTLTIQRTEQRDSAMYRCASSNVYQETQYFGPGTRLLVL.

The sample holds one count of this clone. The rearrangement joins TRBV2 to TRBJ2-5; the match to TRBD1 covers 11 bases. Germline CDR1 SNHLY, CDR2 FYNNEI. Trimming at V came to 8 bases and at J to 3 bases, leaving 5 bases not matched to a gene. This CDR3 spans 14 amino acids. The CDR3 region has the DNA TGTGCCAGCGGGGGACAGGGGGGAGAAGAGACCCAGTACTTC. Translated, it gives CASGGQGGEETQYF.

The chain recombines TRBV4-1 with TRBJ1-2; a weak D match, TRBD1 (5 bases). Deletions cut 1 base from V and 8 bases from J, with 20 bases between. The CDR3 has 16 residues. Germline V gene lookup returns CDR1 MGHRA and CDR2 YSYEKL. The CDR3 DNA reads as TGCGCCAGCAGCCAAGCCCCCACCGGGGCCTTAGAGGGCTACACCTTC. Translated, it gives CASSQAPTGALEGYTF.

The V gene is TRBV11-1, the J gene TRBJ2-3, with D possibly TRBD2 on 5 matching bases. The CDR3 is 12 residues long. Germline V lookup: CDR1 SGHAT, CDR2 FQDESV (reference sequence). V shed 4 bases and J shed 7 bases, with 9 bases lying between them. CDR3 nucleotides: TGTGCCAGCAGCTCCCCGGGATATACGCAGTATTTT. Translating it yields CASSSPGYTQYF.

The chain is built from TRBV7-8 and TRBJ2-1; D uncertain. The CDR3 length is 11 residues. From germline, CDR1 is SGHVS and CDR2 FQNEAQ. V lost 5 bases to trimming and J lost 9 bases, with 8 bases between them. CDR3 sequence: CASSQYGEQFF. DNA for the CDR3: TGTGCCAGCAGCCAATACGGTGAGCAGTTCTTC.

The chain carries TRBV11-3 and TRBJ2-5, with 8 nucleotides matching TRBD1. The germline V gene has CDR1 SGHNT and CDR2 YENEEA. V lost 2 bases to trimming and J lost 3 bases; unmatched junction nucleotides: 14. There are 18 residues in the CDR3. The CDR3 region has the DNA TGTGCCAGCAGCTTATGTCTGTTGGCAGGGGGCTTGGAAGAGACCCAGTACTTC. Its protein product is CASSLCLLAGGLEETQYF.

The chain employs TRBV5-4 and TRBJ2-5; TRBD2 matches at 11 bases. This CDR3 contains 16 residues. J lost 5 bases, V lost 4 bases, and 10 bases had no gene match. The germline V gene encodes CDR1 SGHNT and CDR2 YYREEE (reference sequence). The CDR3 sequence: CASSRPTTSGSETQYF. The CDR3 DNA sequence: TGTGCCAGCAGCCGCCCAACAACTAGCGGGAGTGAGACCCAGTACTTC.

This CDR3 reads CASSQPTGGAVYF. The CDR3 DNA reads as TGCGCCAGCAGCCAACCGACAGGGGGAGCAGTATATTTT. The chain uses TRBV4-1 and TRBJ2-3, with TRBD1 identical over 9 bases. V was pared by 2 bases and J by 15 bases, with 9 bases of the junction left unmatched. Looked up from germline, CDR1 is MGHRA and CDR2 is YSYEKL. The CDR3 totals 13 residues.

The chain carries TRBV5-1 and TRBJ1-2, with TRBD1 identical over 7 bases. From germline, CDR1 is SGHRS and CDR2 YFSETQ. The CDR3 covers 15 residues. J lost 2 bases, V lost 3 bases, and 7 bases had no gene match. The CDR3 sequence: CASSSGTAQNYGYTF. For the CDR3, the DNA is TGCGCCAGCAGCTCCGGGACAGCGCAGAACTATGGCTACACCTTC.

The J gene is TRBJ2-5, the V gene TRBV7-9, with 7 bases identical to TRBD2. V shed 1 base, J shed 2 bases, and the junction held 4 bases outside the gene matches. Germline V gene data show CDR1 as SEHNR and CDR2 as FQNEAQ (reference sequence). The CDR3 contains 15 residues. This chain's CDR3 is CASSLGASGQETQYF. DNA for the CDR3: TGTGCCAGCAGCTTAGGGGCTAGCGGACAAGAGACCCAGTACTTC. The full variable domain, in which reference TRBV7-9 and TRBJ2-5 provide the parts outside the CDR3, is DTGVSQNPRHKITKRGQNVTFRCDPISEHNRLYWYRQTLGQGPEFLTYFQNEAQLEKSRLLSDRFSAERPKGSFSTLEIQRTEQGDSAMYLCASSLGASGQETQYFGPGTRLLVL.

The chain joins TRBV6-1 to TRBJ2-4; 9 bases match TRBD1. Per the germline V gene, CDR1 is MNHNS and CDR2 is SASEGT. The length of the CDR3 is 18 residues. The trim removed 1 base at V and 0 bases at J, leaving 7 bases unmatched. In DNA, the CDR3 is TGTGCCAGCAGTGAAGGGGGGACAGGGTTCGTAGCCAAAAACATTCAGTACTTC. Translation gives CASSEGGTGFVAKNIQYF.

The chain uses TRBV7-2 and TRBJ2-5; D may correspond to TRBD1 or TRBD2 (5 bases each). Trimming stripped 5 bases from V and 2 bases from J, with 12 bases between. This CDR3 spans 14 amino acids. CDR1 is SGHTA, CDR2 FQGNSA, per germline. This chain's CDR3 is CASSKTEGQETQYF. DNA of the CDR3: TGTGCCAGCAGCAAGACAGAGGGTCAAGAGACCCAGTACTTC. Full variable domain (rest looked up from reference TRBV7-2 and TRBJ2-5): GAGVSQSPSNKVTEKGKDVELRCDPISGHTALYWYRQSLGQGLEFLIYFQGNSAPDKSGLPSDRFSAERTGGSVSTLTIQRTQQEDSAVYLCASSKTEGQETQYFGPGTRLLVL.

The V call is TRBV5-4, the J call TRBJ2-3, with D tentatively TRBD1 or TRBD2 (6 bases each). From germline, CDR1 is SGHNT and CDR2 YYREEE (reference sequence). Deletions cut 3 bases from V and 7 bases from J, with 27 bases between. This CDR3 is built from 18 residues. The CDR3 coding sequence is TGTGCCAGCAGCTCTGGAGGAGGGGAACAGGGTTTCCGTAATACGCAGTATTTT. Translated: CASSSGGGEQGFRNTQYF.

The rearrangement uses TRBV11-3 and TRBJ2-3; TRBD1 aligns across 8 bases. V was clipped by 2 bases and J by 2 bases; unmatched bases: 6. The CDR3 totals 16 residues. From germline, CDR1 is SGHNT and CDR2 YENEEA. CDR3 loop: CASSLMPGGPTDTQYF. DNA of the CDR3: TGTGCCAGCAGCTTAATGCCAGGGGGCCCCACAGATACGCAGTATTTT. Looking up the rest from reference TRBV11-3 and TRBJ2-3 gives the full variable domain: EAGVVQSPRYKIIEKKQPVAFWCNPISGHNTLYWYLQNLGQGPELLIRYENEEAVDDSQLPKDRFSAERLKGVDSTLKIQPAELGDSAVYLCASSLMPGGPTDTQYFGPGTRLTVL.

The rearrangement links TRBV9 to TRBJ1-1; possibly TRBD1 for D (6 bases). This CDR3 contains 11 residues. Trimming took 7 bases from V and 5 from J, leaving 9 bases between them. The germline V gene has CDR1 SGDLS and CDR2 YYNGEE. This chain's CDR3 is CASGTLTEAFF. In DNA, the CDR3 is TGTGCCAGCGGGACACTAACTGAAGCTTTCTTT. Full variable domain (remainder filled in from reference TRBV9 and TRBJ1-1): DSGVTQTPKHLITATGQRVTLRCSPRSGDLSVYWYQQSLDQGLQFLIQYYNGEERAKGNILERFSAQQFPDLHSELNLSSLELGDSALYFCASGTLTEAFFGQGTRLTVV.

The chain joins TRBV4-1 to TRBJ2-3, with D hard to call. This CDR3 comprises 12 residues. Germline CDR1 is MGHRA and CDR2 is YSYEKL. V was shortened by 2 bases and J by 2 bases, with 2 bases between the two germline ends. As DNA, the CDR3 is TGCGCCAGCAGCCAAACCACAGATACGCAGTATTTT. It translates to CASSQTTDTQYF.

The chain recombines TRBV9 with TRBJ1-3; D gene uncertain. This CDR3 spans 15 amino acids. Per the germline V gene, CDR1 is SGDLS and CDR2 is YYNGEE. With 0 bases removed from V and 0 bases from J, the gap between germline ends came to 7 bases. The CDR3 protein is CASSVVPGSGNTIYF. The CDR3 region has the DNA TGTGCCAGCAGCGTAGTACCAGGCTCTGGAAACACCATATATTTT.